The 17 T cell receptor beta chains below come from one sample, sequenced in a study of neurological immune-mediated disorders (dated by TCRdb to between 2017 and 2020). Receptors were amplified or captured by 5' RACE. The run used an Illumina HiSeq 2500. The public reads were quality trimmed at Q25 with fastp and then assembled into clones with MiXCR by TCRdb, keeping productive beta chains. Identical CDR3 proteins give one entry, which carries the most common genes and DNA. This sample has 100,000 or so distinct CDR3 sequences in its table, and 3.5% of those were observed once. The ten biggest clones cover around 6% of the sample. The sequencing sample was made of PBMCs. The receptors were sampled from a woman younger than 35 with multiple sclerosis.

This clonotype was recorded at least ten times. The chain carries TRBV6-5 and TRBJ1-6; no clear D. Trimming removed 2 bases at V and 5 bases at J, with 7 bases between. CDR3 length: 14 amino acids. Germline assignment: CDR1 MNHEY and CDR2 SVGAGI. The DNA of the CDR3 is TGTGCCAGCAGTTACGTGGAAAATAATTCACCCCTCCACTTT. Encoded protein: CASSYVENNSPLHF.

V and J are TRBV10-3 and TRBJ2-7; 7 nucleotides line up with TRBD2. CDR1 and CDR2 from the germline V gene are ENHRY and SYGVKD. With V trimmed by 3 bases and J by 5 bases, 4 bases remained unmatched. The CDR3 is 13 residues long. DNA for the CDR3: TGTGCCATCAGTGAACTCCGGGGGGACGAGCAGTACTTC. Its protein is CAISELRGDEQYF.

In its sample, this clonotype was seen many times. The V gene is TRBV9, the J gene TRBJ1-5; tentative D call: TRBD1 (5 bases). Looked up from germline, CDR1 is SGDLS and CDR2 is YYNGEE. With 0 bases removed from V and 4 bases from J, the gap between germline ends came to 17 bases. There are 17 residues in the CDR3. CDR3 protein: CASSVVGGPVGNQPQHF. The CDR3 nucleotides are TGTGCCAGCAGCGTAGTGGGGGGACCCGTGGGGAATCAGCCCCAGCATTTT.

This clonotype was observed many times. The chain carries TRBV11-2 and TRBJ2-7, with 9 bases aligning to TRBD1. Trimming took 5 bases from V and 5 from J; bases not matched to a gene: 1. Germline V gene sequence: CDR1 SGHAT, CDR2 FQNNGV. The length of the CDR3 is 12 residues. CDR3 coding DNA: TGTGCCAGCAGCCGGGACAGGGACGAGCAGTACTTC. Amino acids: CASSRDRDEQYF.

This clonotype was seen many times. This chain joins TRBV20-1 and TRBJ2-1; D is uncertain. Germline V gene lookup returns CDR1 DFQATT and CDR2 SNEGSKA (reference sequence). Trimming took 0 bases from V and 5 from J, leaving 5 bases between them. The CDR3 runs 12 residues. The CDR3 nucleotides are TGCAGTGCTAGAGATAGGAACAATGAGCAGTTCTTC. This translates into CSARDRNNEQFF.

This clonotype was recorded many times. The chain joins TRBV3-1 to TRBJ1-5, with D hard to call. Germline CDR1 LGHDT, CDR2 YNNKEL (reference sequence). V was trimmed by 0 bases and J by 6 bases, leaving 9 bases between them. This CDR3 is built from 14 residues. This CDR3 reads CASSQDFGIQPQHF. In DNA, the CDR3 is TGTGCCAGCAGCCAAGATTTCGGAATTCAGCCCCAGCATTTT.

This clonotype has ten or more counts. The genes are TRBV6-1 and TRBJ2-5, with D possibly being TRBD1 or TRBD2 (5 bases each). CDR3 length: 14 residues. V lost 4 bases and J 4 bases, leaving 13 bases between the germline ends. CDR1 is MNHNS, CDR2 SASEGT, per germline. CDR3 loop: CASSVRGRRETQYF. CDR3 in DNA: TGTGCCAGCAGTGTTAGGGGACGGAGAGAGACCCAGTACTTC.

This clonotype was seen many times. The chain has TRBV20-1 and TRBJ2-5; D perhaps matches TRBD2 (6 bases). The V end lost 5 bases, the J end lost 2 bases, and 15 bases lay between the germline ends. The CDR3 is made up of 14 amino acids. CDR1 is DFQATT and CDR2 is SNEGSKA in the germline V gene (reference sequence). The CDR3 reads CSAGKYGGQETQYF. DNA for the CDR3: TGCAGTGCTGGGAAGTATGGGGGGCAAGAGACCCAGTACTTC.

This clonotype was seen repeatedly, ten times or more. CDR3 DNA sequence: TGTGCCAGCAACCGGTACAGGGGGAACTACGAGCAGTACTTC. Its protein is CASNRYRGNYEQYF. The J gene is TRBJ2-7, the V gene TRBV28; TRBD1 matches at 8 bases. The ends lost 7 bases at V and 3 bases at J; junction bases unmatched: 8. CDR1 MDHEN and CDR2 SYDVKM come from the germline V gene. This CDR3 comprises 14 residues.

There are many counts of this clonotype. The chain employs TRBV5-1 and TRBJ1-2; possibly TRBD1 for D (5 bases). CDR3 length: 11 amino acids. The germline CDR1 and CDR2 sequences are SGHRS and YFSETQ. V lost 4 bases and J 7 bases, leaving 8 bases between the germline ends. The chain's CDR3 is CASSEGFGYTF. CDR3 bases: TGCGCCAGCAGCGAGGGGTTTGGCTACACCTTC.

At least ten counts were recorded for this clonotype. The rearrangement uses TRBV28 and TRBJ1-4; 7 positions agree with TRBD1. Germline CDR1 MDHEN, CDR2 SYDVKM. The trim removed 6 bases at V and 1 base at J, leaving 8 bases unmatched. This CDR3 has 16 amino acids. CDR3 amino acids: CASSLIDRETNEKLFF. For the CDR3, the DNA is TGTGCCAGCAGCCTCATTGACAGGGAAACTAATGAAAAACTGTTTTTT.

This clonotype was observed a few times. One end of the junction does not line up with germline, which may come from a read error. The chain carries TRBV20-1 and TRBJ2-6; D is perhaps TRBD1 or TRBD2 (6 bases each). Germline-derived CDR1 and CDR2 are DFQATT and SNEGSKA (reference sequence). CDR3 length equals 18 residues. CDR3 protein: CSARGPGAKRGGAKVLTF. The CDR3 nucleotides are TGCAGTGCTAGAGGGCCGGGGGCGAAACGGGGTGGGGCCAAAGTCCTGACTTTC.

This clonotype occurred many times. The rearrangement links TRBV20-1 to TRBJ2-1; 7 bases map to TRBD2. The germline V gene encodes CDR1 DFQATT and CDR2 SNEGSKA (reference sequence). The CDR3 is 14 residues long. J lost 7 bases, V lost 5 bases, and 11 bases had no gene match. Here the CDR3 reads CSAPRDYLGNEQFF. The CDR3, as DNA: TGCAGTGCTCCCCGGGACTACCTTGGGAATGAGCAGTTCTTC.

This clonotype was recorded many times. Here the CDR3 DNA reads TGTGCCAGTTTCAGACAGGGGGAGCAGTACTTC. Its protein is CASFRQGEQYF. This rearrangement joins TRBV6-5 to TRBJ2-7, with 8 bases lining up with TRBD1. This CDR3 spans 11 amino acids. V lost 9 bases and J lost 7; bases outside the gene matches: 5. Germline V gene lookup returns CDR1 MNHEY and CDR2 SVGAGI.

Ten or more counts support this clonotype. The V call is TRBV20-1, the J call TRBJ1-5; TRBD1 agrees at 7 bases. Germline trimming cut 3 bases from V and 5 bases from J; bases unmatched to any gene: 7. CDR3 length: 14 residues. In germline, CDR1 is DFQATT, CDR2 SNEGSKA (reference sequence). This CDR3 is CSASGGQDYQPQHF. The CDR3 region has the DNA TGCAGTGCTAGCGGTGGACAGGACTATCAGCCCCAGCATTTT.

This clonotype has ten or more counts. CDR3 residues: CASTLPSVGSLTGELFF. The CDR3 DNA reads TGTGCCAGCACCCTTCCTTCCGTCGGTTCCCTCACCGGGGAGCTGTTTTTT. The gene calls are TRBV6-1 and TRBJ2-2; D gene unclear. With 7 bases removed from V and 4 bases from J, the gap between germline ends came to 22 bases. CDR3 length: 17 amino acids. Germline CDR1 MNHNS, CDR2 SASEGT.

There are many counts of this clonotype. The chain has TRBV5-1 and TRBJ2-2; 10 nucleotides align to TRBD1. The V and J ends lost 0 bases and 5 bases, in that order; junction bases with no gene match: 4. The CDR3 totals 16 residues. Looked up from germline, CDR1 is SGHRS and CDR2 is YFSETQ. The CDR3 DNA follows: TGCGCCAGCAGCTTGGATCGGACAGGGGGAACCGGGGAGCTGTTTTTT. Encoded protein: CASSLDRTGGTGELFF.